The next 26 T cell receptor beta chains were all read from a single sample in a study of T-cell reconstitution after alpha-beta-depleted transplantation in children. Preparation of the TCRbeta library was carried out with unique molecular identifiers. A single record per CDR3 protein comes from TCRdb applying MiXCR to the PCR reads. Here the sample spans about 300,000 distinct CDR3 sequences, roughly 9.1% being singletons. The sample here was PBMCs, taken before TCRalphabeta/CD19-depleted stem cell transplant. These receptor sequences come from a boy younger than two with acute myeloid leukemia, due to receive a stem cell transplant.

This chain links TRBV10-3 with TRBJ2-3; D may be TRBD1 or TRBD2 (5 bases each). CDR1 ENHRY and CDR2 SYGVKD come from the germline V gene. V lost 4 bases to trimming and J lost 4 bases, with 15 bases between them. This CDR3 spans 15 amino acids. CDR3 nucleotide sequence: TGTGCCATCAGTGTTGGGGGTTCGGGTCCAGATACGCAGTATTTT. Translated: CAISVGGSGPDTQYF.

The sample holds a few counts of this clonotype. The chain combines TRBV28 with TRBJ2-1; 10 nucleotides align to TRBD1. This CDR3 is built from 17 residues. V trimming: 6 bases; J trimming: 2 bases; junction bases outside the gene matches: 10. The germline gives CDR1 MDHEN, CDR2 SYDVKM. CDR3 amino acids: CASSLIGTGAPYNEQFF. CDR3 coding DNA: TGTGCCAGCAGCCTCATCGGGACAGGGGCCCCCTACAATGAGCAGTTCTTC.

This clonotype was observed a few times. V usage is TRBV21-1 and J usage is TRBJ2-2; no DNA check was done on the table's D call, TRBD1. TRBV21-1 is a known pseudogene. This CDR3 contains 17 residues. CDR3: CASIPLGGGVVTGELFF. The DNA for the CDR3 is TGTGCCAGCATCCCCCTGGGGGGGGGCGTTGTAACCGGGGAGCTGTTTTTT.

This clonotype has a count of ten or more. The chain has TRBV29-1 and TRBJ1-1; no reliable D call. CDR1 is SQVTM, CDR2 ANQGSEA, per germline. Between the trimmed V and J ends, which lost 1 base and 0 bases, there was a span of 6 bases. The CDR3 spans 13 residues. The CDR3, as DNA: TGCAGCGTTGAAGGGACCATGAACACTGAAGCTTTCTTT. Protein product: CSVEGTMNTEAFF.

This clonotype appeared many times. The chain is built from TRBV4-2 and TRBJ1-1, with D possibly being TRBD1 (5 bases). Germline CDR1 LGHNA, CDR2 YNFKEQ. There are 12 residues in the CDR3. The V gene lost 0 bases and the J gene lost 11 bases, with 10 bases spanning the gap. CDR3 residues: CASSQDAGWAFF. For the CDR3, the DNA is TGTGCCAGCAGCCAAGATGCAGGGTGGGCTTTCTTT.

The chain uses TRBV24-1 and TRBJ2-6, with D maybe TRBD1 (5 bases). Trimming pared 2 bases from V and 2 bases from J, leaving 9 bases between. Per germline, CDR1 KGHDR and CDR2 SFDVKD. The CDR3 consists of 16 residues. Here the CDR3 DNA reads TGTGCCACCAGTGATTCCCAGGGCACTGGGGCCAACGTCCTGACTTTC. Its translation: CATSDSQGTGANVLTF.

The table lists this clonotype with many counts. The gene calls are TRBV6-5 and TRBJ2-3, with D hard to call. CDR3 length: 13 residues. The V and J ends lost 0 bases and 4 bases respectively, with 5 bases between them. Germline lookup yields CDR1 MNHEY and CDR2 SVGAGI. CDR3 nucleotides: TGTGCCAGCAGTTACTCGAAGGCAGATACGCAGTATTTT. This sequence encodes CASSYSKADTQYF.

This clonotype was seen at least ten times. V gene TRBV7-2 combines with J gene TRBJ2-2; the D gene could be TRBD1 or TRBD2 (5 bases each). Germline CDR1 is SGHTA and CDR2 is FQGNSA. The CDR3 is 16 amino acids. The V gene lost 5 bases and the J gene lost 1 base, with 14 bases spanning the gap. The CDR3 is CASSAPGTENTGELFF. In nucleotides, the CDR3 is TGTGCCAGCAGCGCCCCCGGGACGGAGAACACCGGGGAGCTGTTTTTT.

J is TRBJ2-7 and V is TRBV27; 10 bases agree with TRBD1. The germline V gene encodes CDR1 MNHEY and CDR2 SMNVEV (reference sequence). After removal of 6 bases from V and 10 bases from J, the junction contained 6 bases not matched to a gene. The CDR3 runs to 12 residues. The CDR3: CASSPGTGDQYF. The CDR3 DNA sequence: TGTGCCAGCAGCCCCGGGACAGGGGACCAGTACTTC.

This clonotype was found many times. The chain combines TRBV19 with TRBJ1-1, with TRBD1 matching 8 bases. The germline V gene encodes CDR1 LNHDA and CDR2 SQIVND (reference sequence). V lost 2 bases, J lost 4 bases, and 0 bases stayed unmatched. The CDR3 spans 13 residues. In DNA form, the CDR3 reads TGTGCCAGTAGTATAACAGGGGGCACTGAAGCTTTCTTT. It codes for CASSITGGTEAFF.

This clonotype showed up just a few times. The chain employs TRBV7-2 and TRBJ2-5; either TRBD1 or TRBD2 may supply D (5 bases each). The CDR3 contains 14 residues. The germline V gene encodes CDR1 SGHTA and CDR2 FQGNSA. V was shortened by 1 base and J by 4 bases, with 10 bases between the two germline ends. The CDR3 here is CASSLVRGRETQYF. The CDR3 DNA sequence: TGTGCCAGCAGCTTAGTCCGGGGACGAGAGACCCAGTACTTC.

This clonotype has a count of ten or more. The rearrangement joins TRBV28 to TRBJ1-5, with D hard to call. The CDR3 extends over 16 amino acids. Germline V lookup: CDR1 MDHEN, CDR2 SYDVKM. V dropped 3 bases and J dropped 0 bases, with 12 bases sitting between them. The CDR3 nucleotides read TGTGCCAGCAGTTTCTGGCAGGCAGATAGCAATCAGCCCCAGCATTTT. Amino acids: CASSFWQADSNQPQHF.

This clonotype was seen ten or more times. The V gene is TRBV5-1, the J gene TRBJ2-2; the D gene is possibly TRBD2 (6 bases). The V end lost 1 base, the J end lost 7 bases, and 11 bases lay between the germline ends. The CDR3 has 14 residues. The germline V gene has CDR1 SGHRS and CDR2 YFSETQ. CDR3 coding DNA: TGCGCCAGCAGCTTGCGTTCTAGCGTCGGGGAGCTGTTTTTT. This translates into CASSLRSSVGELFF.

This clonotype was seen many times. The V and J genes are TRBV6-2 or TRBV6-3 and TRBJ2-1; 9 bases line up with TRBD2. From germline, CDR1 is MNHEY and CDR2 SVGEGT. Trimming took 6 bases from V and 8 from J; bases not matched to a gene: 8. The CDR3 is made up of 14 amino acids. CDR3 residues: CASRRGGRLDEQFF. CDR3 DNA: TGTGCCAGCAGGCGGGGGGGCCGGTTAGATGAGCAGTTCTTC.

This clonotype occurred many times. The chain recombines TRBV11-2 with TRBJ1-1, with a possible D match to TRBD1 (5 bases). The CDR3 sequence is 16 residues long. CDR1 is SGHAT, CDR2 FQNNGV, per germline. V gave up 0 bases and J gave up 5 bases, with 16 bases separating them. The CDR3 DNA is TGTGCCAGCAGCTTAGAAGGGAACAGGATGGGAACTGAAGCTTTCTTT. Translation: CASSLEGNRMGTEAFF.

A word on this clonotype: A much larger clone lies a single base off, so this may be a read error. The CDR3 DNA reads TGTGCCAGCAGCACTACAGGGGACTCCTACGAGCAGTACTTC. Amino acids: CASSTTGDSYEQYF. The chain is built from TRBV7-3 and TRBJ2-7, with 7 bases fitting TRBD1. Germline V CDR1 and CDR2: SGHTA, FQGTGA. Germline trimming cut 5 bases from V and 0 bases from J; bases unmatched to any gene: 4. CDR3 length equals 14 residues.

CDR3 region: CASHDSSSGANVLTF. DNA of the CDR3: TGTGCCAGCCACGACAGTTCCTCTGGGGCCAACGTCCTGACTTTC. V gene TRBV5-2 combines with J gene TRBJ2-6; TRBD1 was called by the table and not checked on the DNA. TRBV5-2 represents a pseudogene. This CDR3 spans 15 amino acids.

The rearrangement links TRBV24-1 to TRBJ2-7; the D is unclear. CDR3 length equals 12 residues. The ends were cut back, 4 bases at V and 5 bases at J, with 8 bases in the middle. CDR1 KGHDR and CDR2 SFDVKD come from the germline V gene. As DNA, the CDR3 is TGTGCCACCAGTGACCCCTTCCACGAGCAGTACTTC. Translating gives CATSDPFHEQYF.

This clonotype came up many times. V gene TRBV5-1 combines with J gene TRBJ2-5, with 9 bases aligning to TRBD1. Germline CDR1 is SGHRS and CDR2 is YFSETQ. V lost 4 bases and J lost 2; bases outside the gene matches: 6. This CDR3 is 15 amino acids long. CDR3 sequence: CASSTGQGAQETQYF. As DNA, the CDR3 is TGCGCCAGCAGCACGGGACAGGGCGCTCAAGAGACCCAGTACTTC.

This clonotype was detected many times. The chain joins TRBV7-9 to TRBJ2-2; 11 bases match TRBD2. Germline V gene sequence: CDR1 SEHNR, CDR2 FQNEAQ (reference sequence). After removal of 5 bases from V and 3 bases from J, the junction contained 8 bases not matched to a gene. The CDR3 extends over 17 amino acids. This CDR3 is CASSVPTSGGHTGELFF. The CDR3 DNA reads as TGTGCCAGCAGCGTCCCAACTAGCGGGGGCCACACCGGGGAGCTGTTTTTT.

The table lists this clonotype with many counts. V is TRBV28 and J is TRBJ1-5; unclear D gene. CDR3 size: 16 residues. Trimming removed 3 bases from V and 3 bases from J, with 15 bases in between. Germline CDR1 reads MDHEN; CDR2 reads SYDVKM. The CDR3, as DNA: TGTGCCAGCAGTTTTCGCCACACGTCTCTCAATCAGCCCCAGCATTTT. Protein sequence: CASSFRHTSLNQPQHF.

In its sample, this clonotype was seen many times. J is TRBJ2-5 and V is TRBV5-1; weak D call: TRBD2 (5 bases). Germline lookup yields CDR1 SGHRS and CDR2 YFSETQ. V dropped 4 bases and J dropped 4 bases, with 17 bases sitting between them. CDR3 length: 15 amino acids. CDR3 protein: CASSRVLGRVETQYF. The CDR3 coding sequence is TGCGCCAGCAGCAGGGTTTTGGGGAGAGTAGAGACCCAGTACTTC. Looking up the rest from reference TRBV5-1 and TRBJ2-5 gives the full variable domain: KAGVTQTPRYLIKTRGQQVTLSCSPISGHRSVSWYQQTPGQGLQFLFEYFSETQRNKGNFPGRFSGRQFSNSRSEMNVSTLELGDSALYLCASSRVLGRVETQYFGPGTRLLVL.

This clonotype appeared many times. The DNA for the CDR3 is TGTGCCAGCAGCTTGAATCGGTACCAAAGCTCCTACGAGCAGTACTTC. As protein: CASSLNRYQSSYEQYF. The chain couples TRBV5-5 to TRBJ2-7; no definite D call. V was clipped by 1 base and J by 0 bases, with 14 bases between them. Germline-derived CDR1 and CDR2 are SGHKS and YYEKEE (reference sequence). The CDR3 length is 16 residues.

This clonotype was seen many times. The genes are TRBV13 and TRBJ2-7, with TRBD1 matching over 7 bases. The ends lost 8 bases at V and 6 bases at J; junction bases unmatched: 7. The CDR3 spans 12 residues. In germline, CDR1 is PRHDT, CDR2 FYEKMQ (reference sequence). The CDR3 spells CASENRGGEQYF. The CDR3 bases are TGTGCCAGCGAAAACAGGGGCGGCGAGCAGTACTTC.

This clonotype was seen ten or more times. The chain recombines TRBV11-1 with TRBJ2-7; D might be TRBD2 (6 bases). Trimming removed 5 bases from V and 3 bases from J, with 11 bases in between. Germline V CDR1 and CDR2: SGHAT, FQDESV (reference sequence). The CDR3 has 13 amino acids. CDR3 amino acids: CASSAGRYYEQYF. The DNA for the CDR3 is TGTGCCAGCAGCGCGGGACGGTACTACGAGCAGTACTTC.

Only a few counts were recorded for this clonotype. The V gene is TRBV2, the J gene TRBJ2-7; 12 nucleotides match TRBD1. The CDR3 has 14 residues. Per germline, CDR1 SNHLY and CDR2 FYNNEI. V gave up 6 bases and J gave up 9 bases; unmatched junction bases: 9. The CDR3 nucleotides are TGTGCCAGCAGCCTTGGGACAGGGGGCTGGGGGCAGTACTTC. Translating gives CASSLGTGGWGQYF.